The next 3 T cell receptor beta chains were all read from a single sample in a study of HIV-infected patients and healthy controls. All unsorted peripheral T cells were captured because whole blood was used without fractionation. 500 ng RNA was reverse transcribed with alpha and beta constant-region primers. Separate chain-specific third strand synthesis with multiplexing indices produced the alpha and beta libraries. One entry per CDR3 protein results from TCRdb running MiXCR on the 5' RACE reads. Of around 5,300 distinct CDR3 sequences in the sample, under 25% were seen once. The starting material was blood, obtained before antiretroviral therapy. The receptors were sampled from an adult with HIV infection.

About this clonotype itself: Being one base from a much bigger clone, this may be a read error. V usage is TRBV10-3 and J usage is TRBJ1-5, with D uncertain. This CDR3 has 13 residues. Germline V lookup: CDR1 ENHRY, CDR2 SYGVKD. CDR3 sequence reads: CSISGRPNQPQHF. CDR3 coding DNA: TGTTCCATCAGCGGCAGGCCAAATCAGCCCCAGCATTTT.

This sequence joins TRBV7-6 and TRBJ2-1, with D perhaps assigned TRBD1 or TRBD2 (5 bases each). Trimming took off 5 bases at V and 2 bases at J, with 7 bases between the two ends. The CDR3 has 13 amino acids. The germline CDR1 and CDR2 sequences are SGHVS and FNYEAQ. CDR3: CASSPGPYNEQFF. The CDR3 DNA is TGTGCCAGCAGCCCGGGACCCTACAATGAGCAGTTCTTC.

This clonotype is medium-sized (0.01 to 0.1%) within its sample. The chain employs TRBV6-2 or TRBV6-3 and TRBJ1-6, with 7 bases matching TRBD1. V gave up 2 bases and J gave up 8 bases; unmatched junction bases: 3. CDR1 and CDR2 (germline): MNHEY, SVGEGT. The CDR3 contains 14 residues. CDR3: CASSYEGAHSPLHF. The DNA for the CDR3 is TGTGCCAGCAGTTACGAGGGGGCGCATTCACCCCTCCACTTT.